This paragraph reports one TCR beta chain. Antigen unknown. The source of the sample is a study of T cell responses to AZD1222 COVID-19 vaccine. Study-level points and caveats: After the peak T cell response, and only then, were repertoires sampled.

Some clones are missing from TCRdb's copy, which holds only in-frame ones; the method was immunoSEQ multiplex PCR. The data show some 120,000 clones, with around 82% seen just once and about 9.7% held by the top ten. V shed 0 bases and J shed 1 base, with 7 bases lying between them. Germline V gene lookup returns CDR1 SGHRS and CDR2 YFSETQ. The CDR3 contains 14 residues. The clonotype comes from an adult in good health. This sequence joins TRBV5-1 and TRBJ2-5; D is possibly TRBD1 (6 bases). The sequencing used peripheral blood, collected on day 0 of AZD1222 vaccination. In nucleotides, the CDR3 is TGCGCCAGCAGCTTGGTACAGGGCCAAGAGACCCAGTACTTC. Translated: CASSLVQGQETQYF.